These T cell receptor beta chains were read from a single sample in a study of blood T cell repertoires in COVID-19. Generated by immunoSEQ multiplex PCR, the TCRdb table keeps only in-frame clones and is missing some. The data contain about 340,000 clones, approximately 82% of them singletons. Sequencing input: peripheral blood. The source is a man aged 25 to 40 with active or convalescent COVID-19. The CDR3 runs from the conserved cysteine through the conserved F or W. A D gene is named only where the DNA matches it firmly. Size values are once, few and many counts, or a class for expanded clones, and some rows have none.

cdr3_nt cdr3_aa j_call clone_size d_call v_call
TGTGCCAGCCGATCAGGGGGCGGCGAGCAGTACTTC CASRSGGGEQYF TRBJ2-7 NA TRBD1 TRBV6-4
TGTGCCAGCAGCTTGGTCTCAACTAGCACAGATACGCAGTATTTT CASSLVSTSTDTQYF TRBJ2-3 NA NA TRBV7-9
TGTGCCAGCAGCTCCTCCTCCTACGAGCAGTACTTC CASSSSSYEQYF TRBJ2-7 NA NA TRBV11-1
TGTGCCAGCAGTGAAAGTTGGGCAGGGAACAATGAGCAGTTCTTC CASSESWAGNNEQFF TRBJ2-1 NA NA TRBV2
TGCGCCAGCAGCCGGGACAGGCGGTGGGATGAGCAGTTCTTC CASSRDRRWDEQFF TRBJ2-1 NA TRBD1 TRBV4-1
TGTGCCAGTAGTATAGACTCACTAGCGGCGATGCGCTCCTACAATGAGCAGTTCTTC CASSIDSLAAMRSYNEQFF TRBJ2-1 NA TRBD2 TRBV19
TGTGCCAGCAGCCAAGGACAGGGGGCGCTGGTAGTAGAAAAACTGTTTTTT CASSQGQGALVVEKLFF TRBJ1-4 NA TRBD1 TRBV4-2
TGTGCCAGCAGCCAAGATAGGGGCGGGGGTACTGGAAAACGCACAGATACGCAGTATTTT CASSQDRGGGTGKRTDTQYF TRBJ2-3 NA TRBD2 TRBV3-1/TRBV3-2
TGCGCCAGCAGCCAAGGGGCCAGGGGGAATTCTAGCTCCTACAATGAGCAGTTCTTC CASSQGARGNSSSYNEQFF TRBJ2-1 few TRBD1 TRBV4-1
TGTGCCAGCGGGCTTCGGGGGGGCCAGTACTTC CASGLRGGQYF TRBJ2-5 NA TRBD2 TRBV13
TGTGCCTGGAGTGTACAGGGGTCCTATGGCTACACCTTC CAWSVQGSYGYTF TRBJ1-2 NA TRBD1 TRBV30
TGTGCCAGCAGCCCGCCGGGACAGGGTCGGGGGAATGGCTACACCTTC CASSPPGQGRGNGYTF TRBJ1-2 few TRBD1 TRBV28
TGTGCCACCAGTGATTTGGTCCTTGGGGGACAGACGGGCGAGCAGTACTTC CATSDLVLGGQTGEQYF TRBJ2-7 NA TRBD1 TRBV24-1
TGTGCCTGGAGTCGGGGAAAGGGCCAGCCCCAGCATTTT CAWSRGKGQPQHF TRBJ1-5 few NA TRBV30
TGTGCCAGCAGCTCTCTTAGCAACCCGGACTCAAAGAACACCGGGGAGCTGTTTTTT CASSSLSNPDSKNTGELFF TRBJ2-2 NA NA TRBV6-2/TRBV6-3
TGTGCCAGCAGTTTACAGGGGGCCGCTGAAGCTTTCTTT CASSLQGAAEAFF TRBJ1-1 once TRBD1 TRBV27